The next 24 T cell receptor beta chains were all read from a single sample in a study of T-cell reconstitution after alpha-beta-depleted transplantation in children. The library targeted TCRbeta and was prepared with unique molecular identifiers. TCRdb redid the calling of the PCR reads with MiXCR, one entry per CDR3 protein. The sample contains around 400,000 distinct CDR3 sequences, approximately 11% of which appear only once. Here the sequenced sample was PBMCs from the stem cell graft donor, taken from the stem cell graft. Receptors originate from a human donor who donated a stem cell graft to a child with acute myeloid leukemia.

This clonotype occurred many times. The gene calls are TRBV10-3 and TRBJ2-5, with D perhaps matching TRBD1 (5 bases). Germline assignment: CDR1 ENHRY and CDR2 SYGVKD. V lost 3 bases and J lost 3, with 5 bases in between. This CDR3 has 12 amino acids. The CDR3 sequence: CAISDREETQYF. The CDR3 bases are TGTGCCATCAGTGACAGGGAAGAGACCCAGTACTTC.

This clonotype has ten or more counts. The chain is built from TRBV5-1 and TRBJ2-1, with 10 positions matching TRBD2. The J segment lost 7 bases and the V segment lost 3 bases, leaving 4 bases of the junction unmatched. The CDR3 consists of 14 residues. The germline V gene encodes CDR1 SGHRS and CDR2 YFSETQ. CDR3 sequence: CASSSSGGGNEQFF. The DNA of the CDR3 is TGCGCCAGCAGCTCTAGCGGGGGTGGGAATGAGCAGTTCTTC.

CDR3: CASSMGQPRIYGYTF. The DNA for the CDR3 is TGTGCCAGCAGCATGGGACAGCCAAGGATCTATGGCTACACCTTC. The chain is built from TRBV7-9 and TRBJ1-2, with 7 bases fitting TRBD1. This CDR3 has 15 residues. Germline V gene data show CDR1 as SEHNR and CDR2 as FQNEAQ (reference sequence). V lost 5 bases, J lost 4 bases, and 10 bases stayed unmatched.

There are a few counts of this clonotype. The chain joins TRBV20-1 to TRBJ2-2; D may be TRBD1 (5 bases). This CDR3 region has 14 residues. Trimming shortened V by 3 bases and J by 1 base, and 9 bases separated the two germline ends. From germline, CDR1 is DFQATT and CDR2 SNEGSKA (reference sequence). The CDR3 sequence is CSARKDKNTGELFF. CDR3 sequence (DNA): TGCAGTGCTAGGAAGGACAAGAACACCGGGGAGCTGTTTTTT.

This clonotype came up many times. The chain uses TRBV5-1 and TRBJ2-3; 7 bases agree with TRBD1. V gave up 2 bases and J gave up 0 bases; unmatched junction bases: 3. The CDR3 runs to 15 residues. Germline CDR1 reads SGHRS; CDR2 reads YFSETQ. CDR3 bases: TGCGCCAGCAGCTTACGGACAGGCAGCACAGATACGCAGTATTTT. It yields the protein CASSLRTGSTDTQYF.

As regards this clonotype: A much larger clone sits a single nucleotide away, making a read error possible. V usage is TRBV7-8 and J usage is TRBJ2-1, with TRBD1 as a possible D gene (6 bases). The CDR3 loop spans 14 amino acids. Germline CDR1 and CDR2: SGHVS and FQNEAQ. The DNA of the CDR3 is TGTGCCAGCAGCTGGACAGAGGCATACAATGACCAGTTCTTC. It encodes CASSWTEAYNDQFF. The entire variable domain, with the rest obtained from reference TRBV7-8 and TRBJ2-1, is as follows: GAGVSQSPRYKVAKRGQDVALRCDPISGHVSLFWYQQALGQGPEFLTYFQNEAQLDKSGLPSDRFFAERPEGSVSTLKIQRTQQEDSAVYLCASSWTEAYNDQFFGPGTRLTVL.

J is TRBJ2-2 and V is TRBV24-1, with D possibly called TRBD1 or TRBD2 (5 bases each). The CDR3 is made up of 14 amino acids. The germline V and J ends were trimmed by 4 bases and 7 bases, with 12 bases remaining between them. Germline lookup yields CDR1 KGHDR and CDR2 SFDVKD. The CDR3 DNA is TGTGCCACCAGTGACCCAGGGAGAGACGGGGAGCTGTTTTTT. Its protein product is CATSDPGRDGELFF.

This clonotype has only a few counts. The J gene is TRBJ2-7, the V gene TRBV3-1; no reliable D call. This CDR3 contains 14 residues. CDR1 LGHDT and CDR2 YNNKEL come from the germline V gene (reference sequence). The ends were cut back, 2 bases at V and 2 bases at J, with 10 bases in the middle. The CDR3 is CASSQSNRAYEQYV. The CDR3 DNA sequence: TGTGCCAGCAGCCAATCCAACCGGGCCTACGAGCAGTACGTC.

Only a few counts were recorded for this clonotype. V and J are TRBV29-1 and TRBJ2-1, with D perhaps TRBD2 (6 bases). V lost 6 bases, J lost 7 bases, and 16 bases lay in between. This CDR3 comprises 13 residues. In germline, CDR1 is SQVTM, CDR2 ANQGSEA. The DNA for the CDR3 is TGCAGCGTCCTAGTGGGGGGTGGAAATGAGCAGTTCTTC. Translating it yields CSVLVGGGNEQFF.

The chain has TRBV4-1 and TRBJ2-7; the D gene is possibly TRBD1 (6 bases). Germline lookup yields CDR1 MGHRA and CDR2 YSYEKL. The CDR3 length is 20 residues. The V end lost 4 bases, the J end lost 2 bases, and 30 bases lay between the germline ends. As DNA, the CDR3 is TGCGCCAGCAGCCCGATCGTGGGCAGTCACTCCACTAGGGGGACCTACGAGCAGTACTTC. This encodes CASSPIVGSHSTRGTYEQYF.

In its sample, this clonotype was seen a few times. The chain uses TRBV5-1 and TRBJ2-5, with 13 bases identical to TRBD2. The CDR3 has 15 amino acids. The junction had 4 bases not matched to a gene; V was cut back by 3 bases and J by 5 bases. CDR1 SGHRS and CDR2 YFSETQ come from the germline V gene. For the CDR3, the DNA is TGCGCCAGCAGCTCGGGGACTAGCGGGACTGAGACCCAGTACTTC. Protein product: CASSSGTSGTETQYF.

V is TRBV19 and J is TRBJ1-1; 7 nucleotides line up with TRBD1. V was clipped by 3 bases and J by 0 bases; unmatched bases: 7. This CDR3 has 16 residues. Per germline, CDR1 LNHDA and CDR2 SQIVND (reference sequence). The DNA of the CDR3 is TGTGCCAGTAGTATCGGGCAGGGGGGCATGAACACTGAAGCTTTCTTT. Translating gives CASSIGQGGMNTEAFF.

This clonotype was observed a few times. The CDR3 here is CASSASGAPYNEQFF. CDR3 bases: TGTGCCAGCAGCGCCTCAGGGGCGCCTTACAATGAGCAGTTCTTC. The chain has TRBV9 and TRBJ2-1; tentative D call: TRBD1 (6 bases). CDR1 is SGDLS and CDR2 is YYNGEE in the germline V gene. The V end was cut by 3 bases, the J end by 4 bases, with 14 bases between. The CDR3 has 15 amino acids.

The sample holds a few counts of this clonotype. The chain has TRBV5-1 and TRBJ1-1, with 10 bases lining up with TRBD1. V was pared by 3 bases and J by 3 bases, with 2 bases of the junction left unmatched. Germline V gene data show CDR1 as SGHRS and CDR2 as YFSETQ. This CDR3 has 14 amino acids. CDR3 DNA sequence: TGCGCCAGCAGCTCCGGGACAGGGGACACTGAAGCTTTCTTT. This gives the protein CASSSGTGDTEAFF.

V usage is TRBV16 and J usage is TRBJ2-3, with 13 bases identical to TRBD2. J lost 2 bases, V lost 2 bases, and 10 bases had no gene match. The CDR3 consists of 19 residues. CDR1 is KGHSY and CDR2 is FQNENV in the germline V gene. CDR3 in DNA: TGTGCCAGCAGCCAAAGAATTACGGGACTAGCGGGGATCACAGATACGCAGTATTTT. The encoded protein is CASSQRITGLAGITDTQYF. The whole variable domain, remainder taken from reference TRBV16 and TRBJ2-3, is GEEVAQTPKHLVRGEGQKAKLYCAPIKGHSYVFWYQQVLKNEFKFLISFQNENVFDETGMPKERFSAKCLPNSPCSLEIQATKLEDSAVYFCASSQRITGLAGITDTQYFGPGTRLTVL.

The chain recombines TRBV7-8 with TRBJ1-1; D is uncertain. The CDR3 sequence is 15 residues long. With 5 bases removed from V and 5 bases from J, the gap between germline ends came to 18 bases. CDR1 is SGHVS and CDR2 is FQNEAQ in the germline V gene. CDR3 nucleotide sequence: TGTGCCAGCAGCAAAGGGATTTTGGATGTGACTGAAGCTTTCTTT. Translation: CASSKGILDVTEAFF.

This clonotype occurred a few times. In nucleotides, the CDR3 is TGTGCCAGCAGCCTCCGGGGAGGGAATGGGGAGACCCAGTACTTC. Translation: CASSLRGGNGETQYF. The genes are TRBV6-1 and TRBJ2-5; TRBD2 matches 7 bases. CDR1 is MNHNS and CDR2 is SASEGT in the germline V gene. The CDR3 runs to 15 residues. V dropped 6 bases and J dropped 5; count of bases not matched to a gene: 12.

This clonotype was seen many times. The chain's CDR3 is CATSDQAADYNEQFF. CDR3 nucleotide sequence: TGTGCCACCAGTGACCAGGCGGCCGACTACAATGAGCAGTTCTTC. The chain joins TRBV24-1 to TRBJ2-1; D remains ambiguous. V was clipped by 4 bases and J by 3 bases, with 12 bases between them. Germline CDR1 is KGHDR and CDR2 is SFDVKD. The CDR3 has 15 amino acids.

This clonotype has just a few counts. The chain carries TRBV20-1 and TRBJ2-1; perhaps TRBD2 as D (6 bases). The CDR3 is 13 residues long. Germline loops: CDR1 DFQATT, CDR2 SNEGSKA (reference sequence). V gave up 6 bases and J gave up 4 bases, with 13 bases separating them. CDR3 coding DNA: TGCAGTGCCCCCGGGGGTGGTTACAATGAGCAGTTCTTC. Its protein product is CSAPGGGYNEQFF.

The chain is built from TRBV4-2 and TRBJ2-1; D possibly corresponds to TRBD2 (6 bases). The germline V gene encodes CDR1 LGHNA and CDR2 YNFKEQ. The CDR3 totals 16 residues. With 0 bases removed from V and 3 bases from J, the gap between germline ends came to 12 bases. CDR3 residues: CASSQEGGASYNEQFF. DNA of the CDR3: TGTGCCAGCAGCCAAGAGGGGGGTGCTAGCTACAATGAGCAGTTCTTC.

This clonotype was detected a few times. The chain uses TRBV4-2 and TRBJ2-3; D is possibly TRBD2 (6 bases). Per germline, CDR1 LGHNA and CDR2 YNFKEQ. This CDR3 comprises 15 residues. The V end lost 0 bases, the J end lost 3 bases, and 10 bases lay between the germline ends. The CDR3 is CASSQEWAGTDTQYF. The CDR3 DNA follows: TGTGCCAGCAGCCAAGAATGGGCGGGGACAGATACGCAGTATTTT.

In its sample, this clonotype was seen a few times. The chain carries TRBV7-9 and TRBJ2-1; 8 bases match TRBD2. Losses at the gene ends were 7 bases for V and 5 bases for J; bases not matched to a gene: 13. Per germline, CDR1 SEHNR and CDR2 FQNEAQ (reference sequence). The CDR3 length is 16 residues. The CDR3 DNA is TGTGCCAGCAACCCCCTCCCGGGACTAGGACACAATGAGCAGTTCTTC. It specifies CASNPLPGLGHNEQFF.

This clonotype showed up many times. V gene TRBV5-5 combines with J gene TRBJ1-1, with TRBD1 identical over 10 bases. The CDR3 is made up of 14 amino acids. Unmatched junction bases numbered 8, after V lost 4 bases and J lost 8 bases. Germline CDR1 reads SGHKS; CDR2 reads YYEKEE (reference sequence). CDR3 sequence: CASSQGQGISEAFF. The CDR3 coding sequence is TGTGCCAGCAGCCAGGGACAGGGGATTAGCGAAGCTTTCTTT.

This chain links TRBV7-9 with TRBJ1-2; 7 bases match TRBD1. The CDR3 has 13 residues. Germline-derived CDR1 and CDR2 are SEHNR and FQNEAQ (reference sequence). V was clipped by 5 bases and J by 4 bases; unmatched bases: 4. This chain's CDR3 is CASSPAGGYGYTF. DNA of the CDR3: TGTGCCAGCAGCCCGGCAGGGGGCTATGGCTACACCTTC.